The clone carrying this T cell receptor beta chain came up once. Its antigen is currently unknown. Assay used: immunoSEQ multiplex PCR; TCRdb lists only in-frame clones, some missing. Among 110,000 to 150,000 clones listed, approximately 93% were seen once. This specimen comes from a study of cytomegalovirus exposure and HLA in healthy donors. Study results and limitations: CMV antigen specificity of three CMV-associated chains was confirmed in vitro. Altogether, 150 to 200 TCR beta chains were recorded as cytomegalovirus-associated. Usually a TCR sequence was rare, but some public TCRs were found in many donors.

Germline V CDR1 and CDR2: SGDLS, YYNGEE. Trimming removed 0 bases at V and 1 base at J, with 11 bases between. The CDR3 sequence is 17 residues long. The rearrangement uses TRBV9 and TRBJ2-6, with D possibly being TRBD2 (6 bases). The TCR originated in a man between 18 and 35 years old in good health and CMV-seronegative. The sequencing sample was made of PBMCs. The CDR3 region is CASSVAGEASGANVLTF. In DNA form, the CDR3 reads TGTGCCAGCAGCGTAGCGGGAGAGGCATCTGGGGCCAACGTCCTGACTTTC. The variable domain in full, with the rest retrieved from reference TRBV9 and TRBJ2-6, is DSGVTQTPKHLITATGQRVTLRCSPRSGDLSVYWYQQSLDQGLQFLIQYYNGEERAKGNILERFSAQQFPDLHSELNLSSLELGDSALYFCASSVAGEASGANVLTFGAGSRLTVL.